This T cell receptor (beta chain) came from a study of shared T cell receptors in the human thymus. Germline V gives CDR1 ENHRY, CDR2 SYGVKD. The CDR3 consists of 14 residues. The V gene lost 1 base and the J gene lost 4 bases, with 11 bases spanning the gap. Data came from immunoSEQ multiplex PCR; TCRdb stores just in-frame clones and leaves some out. The sample has 700,000 or so clones, 80% to 90% seen once. Separately, the same data were catalogued under a study of human thymus T cells. That work contributes: The thymus tissue came from resections taken during corrective heart surgery. Within thymic and blood repertoires, V and J gene usage appeared to be biased.

This receptor was taken from a girl under three years old with a congenital heart defect. Sequencing was done on a sample of thymocytes. The chain combines TRBV10-3 with TRBJ2-7; D may be TRBD1 (5 bases). CDR3 coding DNA: TGTGCCATCAGTGAGTTAAGGGGTCTGTACGAGCAGTACTTC. Translation gives CAISELRGLYEQYF.